Judged by abundance, the clone carrying this T cell receptor beta chain is medium-sized. Distinct nucleotide sequences in the sample also encode this CDR3. The data stem from a study of technical replicates of blood from a handful of donors. Data came from immunoSEQ multiplex PCR; TCRdb stores just in-frame clones and leaves some out. The sample has fewer than 65,000 clones, approximately 87% seen once. V lost 0 bases, J lost 4 bases, and 13 bases lay in between. The CDR3 extends over 16 amino acids. CDR1 is MNHEY, CDR2 SVGAGI, per germline. This sequence originates from a human donor in good health. Some clones in this sample may be carry-over from other donors' samples. Sequenced input: PBMCs. The chain couples TRBV6-5 to TRBJ2-1, with a possible D match to TRBD2 (5 bases). The CDR3 spells CASSYSSEGPYNEQFF. The CDR3 DNA reads TGTGCCAGCAGTTACTCGAGTGAGGGCCCGTACAATGAGCAGTTCTTC.